This T cell receptor (beta chain) was documented in a study of T-cell memory formation after mild COVID-19. Only a few counts were recorded for this clonotype. TCRdb redid the calling of the 5' RACE reads with MiXCR, one entry per CDR3 protein. The data hold about 470,000 distinct CDR3 sequences, with roughly 23% observed a single time. The TCR was taken from an adult woman who had mild COVID-19 (a few samples of this study predate the infection). Cell type and time point are not known. The sequenced sample was PBMCs or a T cell subset sorted from them (not recorded which).

The CDR3 is CASSGGGGSETQYF. As DNA, the CDR3 is TGCGCCAGCAGCGGGGGCGGCGGTTCAGAGACCCAGTACTTC. The chain is built from TRBV5-1 and TRBJ2-5; a weak D match, TRBD1 (6 bases). The CDR3 spans 14 residues. V was trimmed by 4 bases and J by 4 bases, leaving 14 bases between them. Germline CDR1 SGHRS, CDR2 YFSETQ.